This T cell receptor (beta chain) is from a study of T cell responses to AZD1222 COVID-19 vaccine. The study, taken as a whole, reports: With two AZD1222 doses given, Spike-specific TCR breadth and depth both rose. Donors were largely white British and mainly female; clonal diversity was possibly underestimated. The span of vaccine-associated CD4 TCRs extended across spike, with dominance at 160-218 and 743-854. Nearly half of spike-specific TCRs reportedly target variant regions that are unmutated in the B.1.351 and B.1.1.7 variants.

In the case of this clone: What it binds is unknown.

CDR1 and CDR2 from the germline V gene are MNHNS and SASEGT. The length of the CDR3 is 17 residues. The V and J ends lost 4 bases and 4 bases, in that order; junction bases with no gene match: 15. TCRdb's copy holds only in-frame clones and misses some; the assay was immunoSEQ multiplex PCR. The sample carries approximately 200,000 clones, approximately 94% recorded once. Sequences were derived from peripheral blood, sampled 28 days after the second dose of the MenACWY control vaccine. This sequence joins TRBV6-1 and TRBJ2-7; 8 nucleotides agree with TRBD1. This clonotype was obtained from an adult who received the MenACWY meningococcal vaccine as a control. The CDR3 loop is CASSAVPLGQGIYEQYF. CDR3 bases: TGTGCCAGCAGTGCGGTCCCCTTAGGACAGGGAATTTACGAGCAGTACTTC.